The 19 T cell receptor beta chains listed next were all sequenced from one sample in a study of cytomegalovirus exposure and HLA in healthy donors. It was with 60 Vbeta and 13 Jbeta primers that the PCR ran. This table comes from immunoSEQ multiplex PCR, and its TCRdb copy is limited to in-frame clones, with some not included. The sample carries 100,000 or so clones, approximately 84% recorded once. The sample comprised PBMCs. These TCRs come from a male donor in good health and CMV-seronegative.

The J gene is TRBJ2-5, the V gene TRBV4-1, with 8 bases that match TRBD1. Germline-derived CDR1 and CDR2 are MGHRA and YSYEKL. Trimming took 4 bases from V and 4 from J; bases not matched to a gene: 2. The length of the CDR3 is 13 residues. The CDR3 DNA sequence: TGCGCCAGCAGCCCCACAGGGGGAGAGACCCAGTACTTC. It yields the protein CASSPTGGETQYF.

The rearrangement joins TRBV30 to TRBJ1-5, with a weak D call TRBD1 (6 bases). Germline values: CDR1 GTSNPN, CDR2 SVGIG (reference sequence). The CDR3 is made up of 14 amino acids. Trimming stripped 8 bases from V and 3 bases from J, with 17 bases between. The DNA of the CDR3 is TGTGCCCGACCCGTGGGGGCGATCAATCAGCCCCAGCATTTT. It is translated as CARPVGAINQPQHF. The full variable domain, its missing parts supplied by reference TRBV30 and TRBJ1-5, is SQTIHQWPATLVQPVGSPLSLECTVEGTSNPNLYWYRQAAGRGLQLLFYSVGIGQISSEVPQNLSASRPQDRQFILSSKKLLLSDSGFYLCARPVGAINQPQHFGDGTRLSIL.

The chain combines TRBV28 with TRBJ2-4, with a tentative D call TRBD2 (6 bases). Germline V gene data show CDR1 as MDHEN and CDR2 as SYDVKM. The CDR3 runs to 15 residues. V was pared by 6 bases and J by 7 bases, with 19 bases between. CDR3 nucleotides: TGTGCCAGCAGAACCCCGGGACTTAAGGGGAACATTCAGTACTTC. As protein: CASRTPGLKGNIQYF.

The gene calls are TRBV21-1 and TRBJ2-7; the DNA was not used to check the table's D call, TRBD1. TRBV21-1 is assigned pseudogene status. The CDR3 length is 17 residues. The CDR3 region is CASSNRDSRPDSYEQYF. Written as DNA, the CDR3 is TGTGCCAGCAGCAACCGGGACAGTAGACCTGACTCCTACGAGCAGTACTTC.

The gene calls are TRBV18 and TRBJ2-1, with D possibly being TRBD2 (6 bases). The CDR3 extends over 15 amino acids. Germline V CDR1 and CDR2: KGHSH, LQKENI. Trimming pared 5 bases from V and 0 bases from J, leaving 11 bases between. CDR3 bases: TGTGCCAGCTCAAGCGGGCGGAGCTCCTACAATGAGCAGTTCTTC. Its translation: CASSSGRSSYNEQFF.

The chain couples TRBV7-9 to TRBJ2-7, with D possibly being TRBD2 (5 bases). From germline, CDR1 is SEHNR and CDR2 FQNEAQ (reference sequence). The CDR3 covers 15 residues. V shed 5 bases and J shed 2 bases, with 16 bases lying between them. The CDR3 sequence is CASSRTPESAYEQYF. The CDR3 DNA follows: TGTGCCAGCAGCCGGACTCCCGAGAGTGCCTACGAGCAGTACTTC.

The chain joins TRBV19 to TRBJ2-7, with TRBD2 matching over 10 bases. With 0 bases clipped from V and 4 bases from J, the junction kept 6 bases outside the gene matches. Germline V CDR1 and CDR2: LNHDA, SQIVND (reference sequence). The CDR3 consists of 16 residues. The CDR3 DNA sequence: TGTGCCAGTAGTATAGACGAACTAGCGGGGCCGTACGAGCAGTACTTC. Translating it yields CASSIDELAGPYEQYF. Looking up the rest from reference TRBV19 and TRBJ2-7 gives the full variable domain: DGGITQSPKYLFRKEGQNVTLSCEQNLNHDAMYWYRQDPGQGLRLIYYSQIVNDFQKGDIAEGYSVSREKKESFPLTVTSAQKNPTAFYLCASSIDELAGPYEQYFGPGTRLTVT.

This sequence joins TRBV19 and TRBJ1-5; no clear D. CDR1 is LNHDA, CDR2 SQIVND, per germline (reference sequence). The CDR3 is 13 amino acids. The germline V and J ends were trimmed by 3 bases and 6 bases, with 9 bases remaining between them. CDR3 coding DNA: TGTGCCAGTAGTATTGGTCCGGGTCAGCCCCAGCATTTT. Translation gives CASSIGPGQPQHF.

The rearrangement joins TRBV4-2 to TRBJ1-1, with TRBD1 matching 9 bases. The CDR3 is 17 amino acids. With V trimmed by 2 bases and J by 3 bases, 10 bases remained unmatched. The germline gives CDR1 LGHNA, CDR2 YNFKEQ. Here the CDR3 DNA reads TGTGCCAGCAGCCAACCCGAATCGGGACAGGGCTACACTGAAGCTTTCTTT. Translated: CASSQPESGQGYTEAFF.

This chain connects TRBV7-2 to TRBJ1-1, with 8 bases aligning to TRBD1. Per germline, CDR1 SGHTA and CDR2 FQGNSA. V was clipped by 5 bases and J by 2 bases; unmatched bases: 13. CDR3 size: 17 residues. The DNA of the CDR3 is TGTGCCAGCAGCATACTAAACAGGGGGAAGCGAAACACTGAAGCTTTCTTT. Protein: CASSILNRGKRNTEAFF.

The rearrangement uses TRBV30 and TRBJ1-4; D is uncertain. The V end lost 2 bases, the J end lost 8 bases, and 15 bases lay between the germline ends. Germline loops: CDR1 GTSNPN, CDR2 SVGIG (reference sequence). The CDR3 totals 14 residues. This chain's CDR3 is CAWSTDPAAEKLFF. DNA of the CDR3: TGTGCCTGGAGTACAGACCCCGCCGCGGAAAAACTGTTTTTT.

This clone came up a few times. J is TRBJ2-6 and V is TRBV6-6; possibly TRBD2 for D (6 bases). V was pared by 8 bases and J by 2 bases, with 16 bases between. Germline CDR1 is MNHNY and CDR2 is SVGAGI (reference sequence). The CDR3 length is 16 residues. The CDR3 nucleotides are TGTGCCAGCGGGTCCGGGAGTCGCACTGGGGCCAACGTCCTGACTTTC. Its protein product is CASGSGSRTGANVLTF.

This clone was observed a single time. CDR3 nucleotide sequence: TGCAGCGTCTGGGAGGGTGGTAGCGGGTTAAACAATGAGCAGTTCTTC. Translating gives CSVWEGGSGLNNEQFF. J is TRBJ2-1 and V is TRBV29-1; TRBD2 agrees at 7 bases. CDR1 is SQVTM, CDR2 ANQGSEA, per germline. The CDR3 consists of 16 residues. V trimming: 6 bases; J trimming: 5 bases; junction bases outside the gene matches: 16.

This clone occurred once. The chain joins TRBV5-1 to TRBJ1-4; a possible D gene is TRBD1 (6 bases). The CDR3 runs to 16 residues. The ends were cut back, 5 bases at V and 6 bases at J, with 20 bases in the middle. The germline V gene has CDR1 SGHRS and CDR2 YFSETQ. Here the CDR3 reads CASRGHTGGLDEKLFF. The CDR3 bases are TGCGCCAGCAGGGGACATACGGGCGGTCTGGATGAAAAACTGTTTTTT.

The V call is TRBV18, the J call TRBJ2-1, with D maybe TRBD2 (5 bases). Trimming pared 3 bases from V and 10 bases from J, leaving 16 bases between. Per the germline V gene, CDR1 is KGHSH and CDR2 is LQKENI. The CDR3 is made up of 14 amino acids. CDR3 sequence (DNA): TGTGCCAGCTCACCCCGGGAAAACCCGACGGAGCAGTTCTTC. This codes for CASSPRENPTEQFF.

The rearrangement uses TRBV29-1 and TRBJ1-6, with 8 bases fitting TRBD1. The CDR3 covers 13 residues. V trimming: 8 bases; J trimming: 5 bases; junction bases outside the gene matches: 5. Germline CDR1 and CDR2: SQVTM and ANQGSEA. Written as DNA, the CDR3 is TGCAGCCAAGGGACAGGTCATAATTCACCCCTCCACTTT. Its protein product is CSQGTGHNSPLHF.

The chain combines TRBV28 with TRBJ1-5; 7 bases fit TRBD1. Germline loops: CDR1 MDHEN, CDR2 SYDVKM. Trimming at V came to 2 bases and at J to 0 bases, leaving 4 bases not matched to a gene. The CDR3 has 16 amino acids. In DNA, the CDR3 is TGTGCCAGCAGTTTAGAGGGGGCTTATAGCAATCAGCCCCAGCATTTT. Amino acids: CASSLEGAYSNQPQHF.

In its sample, this clone was seen many times. V usage is TRBV6-5 and J usage is TRBJ1-4; weak D call: TRBD1 (5 bases). Germline CDR1 and CDR2: MNHEY and SVGAGI. There are 15 residues in the CDR3. The germline V and J ends were trimmed by 0 bases and 6 bases, with 11 bases remaining between them. As DNA, the CDR3 is TGTGCCAGCAGTTACTCGCGGGGGATAGATGAAAAACTGTTTTTT. Its protein product is CASSYSRGIDEKLFF.

The rearrangement links TRBV19 to TRBJ2-4; the match to TRBD2 covers 7 bases. V dropped 4 bases and J dropped 0; count of bases not matched to a gene: 6. From germline, CDR1 is LNHDA and CDR2 SQIVND (reference sequence). The CDR3 has 16 amino acids. CDR3 sequence: CASSTPPSGAKNIQYF. DNA for the CDR3: TGTGCCAGTAGTACCCCCCCTAGCGGAGCCAAAAACATTCAGTACTTC.